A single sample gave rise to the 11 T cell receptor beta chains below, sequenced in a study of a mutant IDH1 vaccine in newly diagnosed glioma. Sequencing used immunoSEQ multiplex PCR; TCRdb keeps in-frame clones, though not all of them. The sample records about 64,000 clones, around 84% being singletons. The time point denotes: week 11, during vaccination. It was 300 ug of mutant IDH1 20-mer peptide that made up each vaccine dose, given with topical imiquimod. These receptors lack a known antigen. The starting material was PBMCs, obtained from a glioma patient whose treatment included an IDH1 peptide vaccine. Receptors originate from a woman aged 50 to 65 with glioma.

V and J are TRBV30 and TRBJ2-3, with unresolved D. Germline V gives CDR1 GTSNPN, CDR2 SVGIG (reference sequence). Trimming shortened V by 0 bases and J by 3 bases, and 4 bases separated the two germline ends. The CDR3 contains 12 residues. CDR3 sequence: CAWSVGTDTQYF. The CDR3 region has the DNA TGTGCCTGGAGTGTCGGTACAGATACGCAGTATTTT.

The CDR3 sequence is CATGAGGGLNTEAFF. The CDR3, as DNA: TGTGCCACCGGTGCAGGGGGCGGTTTAAACACTGAAGCTTTCTTT. The V call is TRBV27, the J call TRBJ1-1, with 8 bases lining up with TRBD1. V dropped 10 bases and J dropped 2; count of bases not matched to a gene: 12. Germline V gives CDR1 MNHEY, CDR2 SMNVEV (reference sequence). The CDR3 extends over 15 amino acids.

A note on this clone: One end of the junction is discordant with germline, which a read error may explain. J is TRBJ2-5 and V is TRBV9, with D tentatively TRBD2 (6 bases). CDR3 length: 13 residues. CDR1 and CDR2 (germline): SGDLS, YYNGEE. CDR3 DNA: TGTGCCAGCAGCGCTACGCTAGGAGGGGCCCAGCACTTC. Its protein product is CASSATLGGAQHF.

CDR3 sequence reads: CASSPHRQGLPGYTF. The CDR3 nucleotides are TGTGCCAGTAGTCCCCACCGACAGGGTCTCCCTGGCTACACCTTC. This chain links TRBV19 with TRBJ1-2; 7 bases line up with TRBD1. The CDR3 extends over 15 amino acids. The germline gives CDR1 LNHDA, CDR2 SQIVND (reference sequence). Losses at the gene ends were 5 bases for V and 7 bases for J; bases not matched to a gene: 13.

The CDR3 nucleotides are TGTGCCAGCAGCTTGGGGGGCGTTCGGGCAGATACGCAGTATTTT. This translates into CASSLGGVRADTQYF. The V and J genes are TRBV7-6 and TRBJ2-3; D tentatively reads TRBD1 or TRBD2 (6 bases each). CDR3 length: 15 residues. CDR1 and CDR2 (germline): SGHVS, FNYEAQ. Trimming stripped 3 bases from V and 4 bases from J, with 14 bases between.

The CDR3 sequence is CASSLGGGDQPQHF. CDR3 in DNA: TGCGCCAGCAGCCTCGGGGGTGGAGATCAGCCCCAGCATTTT. The chain has TRBV4-1 and TRBJ1-5; D might be TRBD1 (5 bases). This CDR3 is built from 14 residues. Germline CDR1 and CDR2: MGHRA and YSYEKL. V was trimmed by 4 bases and J by 5 bases, leaving 12 bases between them.

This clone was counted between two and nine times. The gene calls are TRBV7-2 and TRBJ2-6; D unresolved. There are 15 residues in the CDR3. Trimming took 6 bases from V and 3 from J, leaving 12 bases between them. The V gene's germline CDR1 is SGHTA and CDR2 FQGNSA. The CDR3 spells CASRPPAGGANVLTF. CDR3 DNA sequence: TGTGCCAGCAGACCACCGGCTGGTGGGGCCAACGTCCTGACTTTC.

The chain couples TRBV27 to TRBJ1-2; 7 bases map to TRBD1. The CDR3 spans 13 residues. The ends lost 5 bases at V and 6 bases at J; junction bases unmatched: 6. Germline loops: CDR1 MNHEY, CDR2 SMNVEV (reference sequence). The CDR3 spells CASSLQGPHGYTF. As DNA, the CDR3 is TGTGCCAGCAGTCTACAGGGGCCTCATGGCTACACCTTC.

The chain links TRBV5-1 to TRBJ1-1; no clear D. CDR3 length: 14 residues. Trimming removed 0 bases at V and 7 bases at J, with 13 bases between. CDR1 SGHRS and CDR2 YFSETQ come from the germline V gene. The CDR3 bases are TGCGCCAGCAGCTTGGCCGGGCTTCCCCTTGAAGCTTTCTTT. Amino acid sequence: CASSLAGLPLEAFF.

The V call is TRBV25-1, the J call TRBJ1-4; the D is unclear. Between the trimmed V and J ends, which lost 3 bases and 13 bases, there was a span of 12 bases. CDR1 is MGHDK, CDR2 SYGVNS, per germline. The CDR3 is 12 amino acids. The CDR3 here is CASSDHPRGLFF. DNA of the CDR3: TGTGCCAGCAGTGACCATCCCCGGGGACTGTTTTTT.

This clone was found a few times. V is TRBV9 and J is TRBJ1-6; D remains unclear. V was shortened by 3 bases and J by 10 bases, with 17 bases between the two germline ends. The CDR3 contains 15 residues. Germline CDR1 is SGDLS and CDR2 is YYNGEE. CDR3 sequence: CASSAGIGVRSPLHF. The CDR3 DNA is TGTGCCAGCAGCGCGGGAATCGGGGTCAGGTCACCCCTCCACTTT. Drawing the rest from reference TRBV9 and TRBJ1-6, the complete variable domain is DSGVTQTPKHLITATGQRVTLRCSPRSGDLSVYWYQQSLDQGLQFLIQYYNGEERAKGNILERFSAQQFPDLHSELNLSSLELGDSALYFCASSAGIGVRSPLHFGNGTRLTVT.